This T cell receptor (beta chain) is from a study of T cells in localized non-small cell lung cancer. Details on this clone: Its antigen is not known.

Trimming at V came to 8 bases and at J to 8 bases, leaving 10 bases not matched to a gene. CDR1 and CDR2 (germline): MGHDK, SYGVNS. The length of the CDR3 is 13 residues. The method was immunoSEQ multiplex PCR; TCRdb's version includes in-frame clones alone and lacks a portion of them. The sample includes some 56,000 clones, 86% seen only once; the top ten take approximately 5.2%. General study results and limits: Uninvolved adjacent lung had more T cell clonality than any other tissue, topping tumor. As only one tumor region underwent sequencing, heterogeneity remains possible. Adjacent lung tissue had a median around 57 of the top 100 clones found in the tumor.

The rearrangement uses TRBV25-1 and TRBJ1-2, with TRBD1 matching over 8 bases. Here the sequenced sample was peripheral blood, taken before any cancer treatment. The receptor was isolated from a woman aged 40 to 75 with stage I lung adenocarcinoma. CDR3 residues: CASRKQGDWGYTF. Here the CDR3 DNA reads TGTGCCAGCCGCAAACAGGGGGATTGGGGCTACACCTTC.